The 7 T cell receptor beta chains in this list originate from one sample, sequenced in a study of blood T cell repertoires in COVID-19. Using immunoSEQ multiplex PCR, the repertoire was profiled, and TCRdb retains in-frame clones only, with some absent. The sample holds around 450,000 clones; approximately 90% are singletons and the top ten take 1.5% to 2%. Source material: PBMCs or T cells enriched from blood (not recorded which). The receptors come from a woman aged 18-35 years with acute COVID-19.

V and J are TRBV18 and TRBJ1-2, with 7 bases identical to TRBD1. The CDR3 contains 13 residues. Germline V gives CDR1 KGHSH, CDR2 LQKENI. J lost 2 bases, V lost 5 bases, and 2 bases had no gene match. CDR3 bases: TGTGCCAGCTCAGAACAGGGGAACTATGGCTACACCTTC. As protein: CASSEQGNYGYTF. Combining the CDR3 with reference TRBV18 and TRBJ1-2 gives the whole variable domain NAGVMQNPRHLVRRRGQEARLRCSPMKGHSHVYWYRQLPEEGLKFMVYLQKENIIDESGMPKERFSAEFPKEGPSILRIQQVVRGDSAAYFCASSEQGNYGYTFGSGTRLTVV.

The chain recombines TRBV3-1 (or the pseudogene TRBV3-2) with TRBJ1-1; D might be TRBD1 (6 bases). This CDR3 is built from 15 residues. Germline values: CDR1 LGHDT, CDR2 YNNKEL (reference sequence). V lost 4 bases and J 3 bases, leaving 15 bases between the germline ends. The CDR3 region is CASSRQDLGDTEAFF. As DNA, the CDR3 is TGTGCCAGCAGCCGACAGGACCTCGGGGACACTGAAGCTTTCTTT.

This clone was counted once. The rearrangement joins TRBV4-1 to TRBJ1-1; D gene ambiguous. Germline V CDR1 and CDR2: MGHRA, YSYEKL. With 8 bases removed from V and 1 base from J, the gap between germline ends came to 17 bases. The CDR3 runs to 15 residues. The CDR3 reads CASSGPEKKNTEAFF. CDR3 DNA: TGCGCCAGCTCTGGGCCGGAAAAAAAGAACACTGAAGCTTTCTTT.

As to this clone: The sample holds other DNA sequences that translate to the same CDR3. V usage is TRBV18 and J usage is TRBJ2-7; 9 bases match TRBD2. This CDR3 has 14 amino acids. J gave up 3 bases and V 6 bases, and 6 bases lay outside the gene matches. Per germline, CDR1 KGHSH and CDR2 LQKENI. The CDR3 DNA reads TGTGCCAGCTCGCCTTTAGCGGGAGACTACGAGCAGTACTTC. Its protein is CASSPLAGDYEQYF. The entire variable domain, with the rest obtained from reference TRBV18 and TRBJ2-7, is as follows: NAGVMQNPRHLVRRRGQEARLRCSPMKGHSHVYWYRQLPEEGLKFMVYLQKENIIDESGMPKERFSAEFPKEGPSILRIQQVVRGDSAAYFCASSPLAGDYEQYFGPGTRLTVT.

The chain carries TRBV7-2 and TRBJ2-1, with TRBD2 matching over 9 bases. Losses at the gene ends were 6 bases for V and 8 bases for J; bases not matched to a gene: 14. The CDR3 is 16 residues long. The germline V gene encodes CDR1 SGHTA and CDR2 FQGNSA. CDR3 nucleotides: TGTGCCAGCAGTCCGCTTGGCGGGAGGGCCATCGATGAGCAGTTCTTC. Its translation: CASSPLGGRAIDEQFF. Combining the CDR3 with reference TRBV7-2 and TRBJ2-1 gives the whole variable domain GAGVSQSPSNKVTEKGKDVELRCDPISGHTALYWYRQSLGQGLEFLIYFQGNSAPDKSGLPSDRFSAERTGGSVSTLTIQRTQQEDSAVYLCASSPLGGRAIDEQFFGPGTRLTVL.

The rearrangement uses TRBV7-3 and TRBJ2-4; D might be TRBD1 (5 bases). Germline lookup yields CDR1 SGHTA and CDR2 FQGTGA. The CDR3 totals 15 residues. V lost 2 bases and J 5 bases, leaving 13 bases between the germline ends. The CDR3, as DNA: TGTGCCAGCAGCTTAGACCCCAACAGGCAAAACATTCAGTACTTC. Its protein is CASSLDPNRQNIQYF.

The gene calls are TRBV19 and TRBJ2-4; 7 nucleotides align to TRBD2. J gave up 1 base and V 7 bases, and 16 bases lay outside the gene matches. This CDR3 contains 18 residues. The germline V gene encodes CDR1 LNHDA and CDR2 SQIVND (reference sequence). This chain's CDR3 is CASTINHKGGYAKNIQYF. DNA for the CDR3: TGTGCCAGTACCATCAACCACAAGGGAGGGTACGCCAAAAACATTCAGTACTTC.